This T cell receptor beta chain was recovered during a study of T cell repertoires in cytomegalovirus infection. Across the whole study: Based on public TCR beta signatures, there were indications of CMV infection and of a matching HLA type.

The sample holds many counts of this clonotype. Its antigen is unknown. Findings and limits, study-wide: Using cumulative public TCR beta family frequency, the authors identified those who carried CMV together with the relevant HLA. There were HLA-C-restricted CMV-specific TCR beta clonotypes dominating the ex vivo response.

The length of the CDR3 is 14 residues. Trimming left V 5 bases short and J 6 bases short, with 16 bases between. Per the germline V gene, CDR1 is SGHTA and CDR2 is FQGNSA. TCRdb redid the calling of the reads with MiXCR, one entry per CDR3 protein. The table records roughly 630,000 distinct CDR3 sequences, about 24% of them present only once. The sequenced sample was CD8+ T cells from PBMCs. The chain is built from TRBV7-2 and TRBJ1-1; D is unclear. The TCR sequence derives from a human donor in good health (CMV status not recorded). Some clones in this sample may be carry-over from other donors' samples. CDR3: CASSPIHLGAEAFF. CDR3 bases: TGTGCCAGCAGCCCCATACATCTCGGCGCTGAAGCTTTCTTT.